The 8 T cell receptor beta chains in this list originate from one sample, sequenced in a study of cytomegalovirus exposure and HLA in healthy donors. Primers for the PCR totalled 60 Vbeta and 13 Jbeta. The table came from immunoSEQ multiplex PCR; TCRdb's copy has only in-frame clones and leaves some out. The sample holds over 140,000 clones; 75% to 85% are singletons and the top ten take around 2.5%. Sequencing used PBMCs. These receptors all stem from a man aged 50 to 59 in good health and CMV-seronegative.

Only a few counts were recorded for this clone. The same CDR3 arises from other DNA sequences in this sample as well. The chain carries TRBV19 and TRBJ2-5; D might be TRBD2 (6 bases). CDR3 length equals 13 residues. Germline CDR1 is LNHDA and CDR2 is SQIVND (reference sequence). Trimming removed 5 bases at V and 3 bases at J, with 10 bases between. CDR3 nucleotides: TGTGCCAGTAGTCGGGGGTTGGAAGAGACCCAGTACTTC. It encodes CASSRGLEETQYF.

The chain joins TRBV19 to TRBJ1-2, with TRBD1 identical over 7 bases. This CDR3 comprises 13 residues. Germline-derived CDR1 and CDR2 are LNHDA and SQIVND (reference sequence). V lost 9 bases, J lost 2 bases, and 6 bases stayed unmatched. CDR3 sequence reads: CASTGTENYGYTF. The DNA for the CDR3 is TGTGCCAGCACCGGGACAGAAAACTATGGCTACACCTTC. The variable domain in full, with the rest retrieved from reference TRBV19 and TRBJ1-2, is DGGITQSPKYLFRKEGQNVTLSCEQNLNHDAMYWYRQDPGQGLRLIYYSQIVNDFQKGDIAEGYSVSREKKESFPLTVTSAQKNPTAFYLCASTGTENYGYTFGSGTRLTVV.

A single count supports this clone. The rearrangement links TRBV29-1 to TRBJ1-2; D gene ambiguous. Trimming removed 2 bases at V and 8 bases at J, with 12 bases between. Germline CDR1 SQVTM, CDR2 ANQGSEA. CDR3 length: 12 residues. As DNA, the CDR3 is TGCAGCGTTGAAAACGGGGTAAGAGGCTACACCTTC. It specifies CSVENGVRGYTF.

This clone was observed once. The chain uses TRBV28 and TRBJ2-7; tentatively, D is TRBD1 (6 bases). V lost 6 bases and J 0 bases, leaving 18 bases between the germline ends. The CDR3 sequence is 16 residues long. Germline values: CDR1 MDHEN, CDR2 SYDVKM. CDR3 loop: CASSSSRDTLSYEQYF. Here the CDR3 DNA reads TGTGCCAGCAGCAGCTCAAGGGACACTCTCTCCTACGAGCAGTACTTC.

The rearrangement links TRBV7-2 to TRBJ2-7; D not certain. CDR3 size: 15 residues. V was shortened by 5 bases and J by 4 bases, with 18 bases between the two germline ends. Germline assignment: CDR1 SGHTA and CDR2 FQGNSA. CDR3 region: CASSRKPQTEYEQYF. CDR3 nucleotides: TGTGCCAGCAGCCGAAAGCCGCAAACAGAGTACGAGCAGTACTTC.

This clone has only a few counts. This sequence joins TRBV5-4 and TRBJ2-2; 10 nucleotides align to TRBD1. Germline trimming cut 4 bases from V and 6 bases from J; bases unmatched to any gene: 9. The V gene's germline CDR1 is SGHNT and CDR2 YYREEE (reference sequence). The CDR3 contains 16 residues. The DNA of the CDR3 is TGTGCCAGCAGCCCCGGGACAGGGGAAGCGGCCGGGGAGCTGTTTTTT. This codes for CASSPGTGEAAGELFF.

J is TRBJ2-7 and V is TRBV9; weak D call: TRBD1 (5 bases). Germline values: CDR1 SGDLS, CDR2 YYNGEE. V shed 2 bases and J shed 4 bases, with 13 bases lying between them. There are 14 residues in the CDR3. For the CDR3, the DNA is TGTGCCAGCAGCGTTACTACAGGAGATTACGAGCAGTACTTC. Translating gives CASSVTTGDYEQYF.

The rearrangement joins TRBV9 to TRBJ2-5; D is ambiguous. Germline V CDR1 and CDR2: SGDLS, YYNGEE. The V gene lost 1 base and the J gene lost 5 bases, with 12 bases spanning the gap. This CDR3 has 14 amino acids. This CDR3 reads CASSVSSLMETQYF. In nucleotides, the CDR3 is TGTGCCAGCAGCGTATCCTCCTTAATGGAGACCCAGTACTTC.